These T cell receptor beta chains were read from a single sample in a study of early stage breast cancer tumors. Libraries were prepared by immunoSEQ multiplex PCR; TCRdb keeps only in-frame clonotypes and omits some of them. In the table there are around 50,000 clones, 83% of which are singletons. The specimen was blood. The receptor source for this set is a person aged 50-59 years with breast cancer. CDR3s include the opening cysteine and the closing phenylalanine or tryptophan. D genes are given only for firm matches. The size of a clone is reported for some rows only, either as once, few or many, or as a class for expanded clones.

D gene | J gene | V gene | clone size | CDR3 protein | CDR3 DNA
NA | TRBJ2-5 | TRBV28 | NA | CASSSPGTLKETQYF | TGTGCCAGCAGTTCACCCGGGACTCTCAAAGAGACCCAGTACTTC
NA | TRBJ2-3 | TRBV7-2 | NA | CASSRGGFPSTDTQYF | TGTGCCAGCAGCCGAGGGGGATTCCCTAGCACAGATACGCAGTATTTT
NA | TRBJ1-1 | TRBV10-1 | NA | CASRQGRDTEAFF | TGCGCCAGCAGGCAGGGGAGAGACACTGAAGCTTTCTTT
NA | TRBJ1-1 | TRBV30 | NA | CAWAGTIRAFF | TGTGCCTGGGCCGGGACGATTAGGGCTTTCTTT
NA | TRBJ1-4 | TRBV4-3 | NA | CASSQEVVGNEKLFF | TGCGCCAGCAGCCAAGAGGTTGTAGGAAATGAAAAACTGTTTTTT
NA | TRBJ2-1 | TRBV4-3 | NA | CASSQESVEGLARYNEQFF | TGCGCCAGCAGCCAAGAGTCGGTAGAGGGCCTAGCGCGATACAATGAGCAGTTCTTC
TRBD2 | TRBJ2-1 | TRBV9 | NA | CASSATGTSGSYNEQFF | TGTGCCAGCAGCGCTACCGGGACTAGCGGGAGCTACAATGAGCAGTTCTTC
TRBD1 | TRBJ1-5 | TRBV28 | NA | CASRGTGVGQPQHF | TGTGCCAGCAGGGGAACAGGGGTGGGTCAGCCCCAGCATTTT
TRBD2 | TRBJ2-5 | TRBV2 | NA | CASTGLARETQYF | TGTGCCAGCACGGGACTAGCCAGGGAGACCCAGTACTTC
NA | TRBJ2-5 | TRBV2 | NA | CASSEAEWETQYF | TGTGCCAGCAGTGAAGCAGAGTGGGAGACCCAGTACTTC
NA | TRBJ2-3 | TRBV11-3 | NA | CASSLSAGADTQYF | TGTGCCAGCAGCTTATCTGCGGGGGCGGATACGCAGTATTTT
TRBD1 | TRBJ2-5 | TRBV30 | NA | CAWTGQGLETQYF | TGTGCCTGGACGGGACAGGGGCTTGAGACCCAGTACTTC
NA | TRBJ2-7 | TRBV11-2 | NA | CASSLRVTSPYEQYF | TGTGCCAGCAGCTTAAGGGTCACCTCACCATACGAGCAGTACTTC
NA | TRBJ1-2 | TRBV19 | few | CASSIDGTTNYGYTF | TGTGCCAGTAGTATAGATGGGACGACTAACTATGGCTACACCTTC
TRBD2 | TRBJ2-2 | TRBV6-5 | NA | CASSYSSGNTGELFF | TGTGCCAGCAGTTATTCTAGCGGGAACACCGGGGAGCTGTTTTTT
NA | TRBJ2-3 | TRBV4-1 | once | CASSLAESSTDTQYF | TGCGCCAGCAGTCTGGCGGAGTCTAGCACAGATACGCAGTATTTT
TRBD1 | TRBJ2-7 | TRBV7-6 | NA | CASSLGTGHREQYF | TGTGCCAGCAGCCTGGGGACAGGCCATAGGGAGCAGTACTTC
TRBD1 | TRBJ1-5 | TRBV2 | NA | CASSGGQPNQPQHF | TGTGCCAGCAGTGGGGGACAGCCCAATCAGCCCCAGCATTTT
NA | TRBJ2-7 | TRBV21-1 | NA | CASSPWVAEQYF | TGTGCCAGCAGCCCCTGGGTCGCCGAGCAGTACTTC
TRBD1 | TRBJ1-2 | TRBV19 | NA | CASSLPRTGGAGYGYTF | TGTGCCAGTAGTCTTCCTCGGACAGGGGGCGCGGGCTATGGCTACACCTTC
TRBD1 | TRBJ2-5 | TRBV9 | NA | CASSKGQERETQYF | TGTGCCAGCAGCAAGGGACAGGAGAGGGAGACCCAGTACTTC
TRBD2 | TRBJ2-1 | TRBV10-3 | NA | CAISDVGGGGGEQFF | TGTGCCATCAGTGATGTCGGGGGGGGAGGTGGTGAGCAGTTCTTC
NA | TRBJ2-3 | TRBV6-5 | NA | CASSYSLTTAVDTQYF | TGTGCCAGCAGTTACTCTTTAACAACGGCTGTAGATACGCAGTATTTT
NA | TRBJ2-5 | TRBV5-4 | once | CASSLVRGQGGETQYF | TGTGCCAGCAGCTTGGTGAGAGGGCAGGGCGGAGAGACCCAGTACTTC
TRBD1 | TRBJ1-1 | TRBV5-1 | NA | CASSGPRGQGVLDTEAFF | TGCGCCAGCAGCGGACCTCGCGGACAGGGGGTATTGGACACTGAAGCTTTCTTT
TRBD2 | TRBJ2-7 | TRBV6-6 | NA | CATQVGGRYEQYF | TGTGCCACCCAGGTGGGAGGGAGGTACGAGCAGTACTTC
TRBD1 | TRBJ2-1 | TRBV5-4 | NA | CASSPTTGGPYNEQFF | TGTGCCAGCAGCCCTACTACAGGGGGCCCCTACAATGAGCAGTTCTTC
TRBD2 | TRBJ2-7 | TRBV5-1 | NA | CASSRAPSGRYTYEQYF | TGCGCCAGCAGCCGGGCCCCTAGCGGGAGGTATACCTACGAGCAGTACTTC
TRBD2 | TRBJ2-4 | TRBV5-4 | NA | CASSPGGRDLTNIQYF | TGTGCCAGCAGTCCGGGGGGGCGCGATCTAACAAACATTCAGTACTTC
NA | TRBJ2-5 | TRBV18 | NA | CASSPGGETQYF | TGTGCCAGCTCACCAGGTGGCGAGACCCAGTACTTC
NA | TRBJ1-4 | TRBV29-1 | once | CSVQTAPGEKLFF | TGCAGCGTTCAGACAGCTCCCGGTGAAAAACTGTTTTTT
NA | TRBJ2-7 | TRBV6-5 | NA | CASSYSGGTSYEQYF | TGTGCCAGCAGTTACTCGGGCGGGACCTCCTACGAGCAGTACTTC
NA | TRBJ1-5 | TRBV19 | NA | CASSMMAVENQPQHF | TGTGCCAGTAGTATGATGGCAGTGGAGAATCAGCCCCAGCATTTT
NA | TRBJ1-2 | TRBV11-2 | NA | CASSLSTVNYGYTF | TGTGCCAGCAGCTTGTCGACAGTTAACTATGGCTACACCTTC
NA | TRBJ1-5 | TRBV7-9 | NA | CASSLELGTDGSNQPQHF | TGTGCCAGCAGCTTAGAGCTAGGTACGGACGGGAGCAATCAGCCCCAGCATTTT
NA | TRBJ2-7 | TRBV10-2 | NA | CASSDSYEQYF | TGCGCCAGCAGTGACTCCTACGAGCAGTACTTC
TRBD1 | TRBJ2-7 | TRBV14 | NA | CASSQRTGGYEQYF | TGTGCCAGCAGCCAAAGGACAGGGGGCTACGAGCAGTACTTC
NA | TRBJ2-2 | TRBV11-3 | few | CASRGQDGELFF | TGTGCCAGCAGGGGCCAAGACGGGGAGCTGTTTTTT
NA | TRBJ1-6 | TRBV14 | NA | CASSLLSSVRGNSPLHF | TGTGCCAGCAGCCTCCTCTCATCCGTTAGGGGTAATTCACCCCTCCACTTT
NA | TRBJ1-5 | TRBV6-9 | NA | CASSSSSGRVKLQPQHF | TGTGCCAGCAGTTCGAGCTCCGGCAGGGTGAAATTACAGCCCCAGCATTTT
TRBD2 | TRBJ2-1 | TRBV5-4 | NA | CASSSGTSGKEQFF | TGTGCCAGCAGCTCCGGGACTAGCGGGAAAGAGCAGTTCTTC
TRBD1 | TRBJ1-4 | TRBV4-3 | NA | CASSQYRGTPTNEKLFF | TGCGCCAGCAGCCAGTACAGGGGGACCCCAACTAATGAAAAACTGTTTTTT